This T cell receptor (beta chain) was sequenced in a study of tumor-infiltrating lymphocytes in primary liver carcinoma. Findings and limits, study-wide: Tumors significantly exceeded blood in top-250-clone fraction (p = 0.039). A fraction of only about 7.5-24% of top clones appeared in all five tumor regions.

In this sample, this clonotype turned up a few times. Its antigen is currently unknown. cDNA specific to TCR beta was made from approximately 0.55 ug of total RNA, with a constant-region primer employed for priming. Three nested multiplex PCR rounds, a slightly modified ARM-PCR method, built the TCR beta libraries. Running nine to ten cycles apiece, the first two PCR rounds relied on TRBV1-TRBV30 forward primers together with a C-beta reverse primer. TCRdb reprocessed the multiplex PCR reads via MiXCR and lists one record per CDR3 protein. The sample yields some 190,000 distinct CDR3 sequences, 85% seen once. From unsorted bulk tissue weighing about 20-32 mg, DNA and RNA were co-extracted. Trimming cost V 4 bases and J 5 bases; bases outside gene matches: 10. The CDR3 consists of 16 residues. Looked up from germline, CDR1 is SGDLS and CDR2 is YYNGEE.

Sequenced sample: tumor tissue from primary liver carcinoma. The chain has TRBV9 and TRBJ2-7, with TRBD2 matching 12 bases. This TCR was sampled from a man aged 40-49 years with primary liver carcinoma and hepatitis B virus infection. DNA for the CDR3: TGTGCCAGCAGCCCATGGACTAGCGGGACGGGGAACGAGCAGTACTTC. This gives the protein CASSPWTSGTGNEQYF.